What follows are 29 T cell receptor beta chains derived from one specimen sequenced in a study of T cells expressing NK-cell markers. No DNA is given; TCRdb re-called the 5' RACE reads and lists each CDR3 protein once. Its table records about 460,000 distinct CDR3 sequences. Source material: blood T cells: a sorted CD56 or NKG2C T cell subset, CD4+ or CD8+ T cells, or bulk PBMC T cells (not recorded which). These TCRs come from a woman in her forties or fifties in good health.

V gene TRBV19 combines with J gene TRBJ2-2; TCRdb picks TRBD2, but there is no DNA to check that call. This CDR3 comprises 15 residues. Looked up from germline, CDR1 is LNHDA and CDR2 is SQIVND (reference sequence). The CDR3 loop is CASNLLAGVTGELFF.

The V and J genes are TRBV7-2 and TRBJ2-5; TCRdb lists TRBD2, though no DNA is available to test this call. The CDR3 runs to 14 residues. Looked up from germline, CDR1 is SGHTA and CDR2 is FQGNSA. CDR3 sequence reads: CATRLAGRQETQYF.

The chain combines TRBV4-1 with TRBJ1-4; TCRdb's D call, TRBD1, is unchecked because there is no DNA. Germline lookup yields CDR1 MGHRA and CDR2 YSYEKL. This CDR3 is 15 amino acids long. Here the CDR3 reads CASSQGTQPNEKLFF.

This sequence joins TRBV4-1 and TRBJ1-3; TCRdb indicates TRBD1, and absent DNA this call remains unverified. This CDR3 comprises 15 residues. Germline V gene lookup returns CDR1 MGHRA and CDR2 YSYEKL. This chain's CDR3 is CASSPLGGPGNTIYF.

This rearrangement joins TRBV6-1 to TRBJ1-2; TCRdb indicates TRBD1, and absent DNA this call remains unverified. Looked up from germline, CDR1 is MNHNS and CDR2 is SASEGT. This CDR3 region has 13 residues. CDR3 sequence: CASSRQVWNGYTF.

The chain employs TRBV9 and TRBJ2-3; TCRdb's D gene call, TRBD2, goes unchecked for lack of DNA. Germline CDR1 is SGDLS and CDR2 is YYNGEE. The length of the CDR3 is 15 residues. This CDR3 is CASSVGRATLAQQYF.

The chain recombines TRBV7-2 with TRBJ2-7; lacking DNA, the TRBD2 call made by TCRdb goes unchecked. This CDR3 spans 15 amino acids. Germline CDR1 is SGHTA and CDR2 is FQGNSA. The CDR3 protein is CASSLGVAGPYEQYF.

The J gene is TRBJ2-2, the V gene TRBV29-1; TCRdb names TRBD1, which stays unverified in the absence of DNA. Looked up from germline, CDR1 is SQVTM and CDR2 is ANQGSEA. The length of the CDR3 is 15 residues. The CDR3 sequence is CSVRGQVANTGELFF.

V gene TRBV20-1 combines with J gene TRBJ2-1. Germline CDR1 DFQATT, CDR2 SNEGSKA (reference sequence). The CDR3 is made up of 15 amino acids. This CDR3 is CSARDQKSSYNEQFF.

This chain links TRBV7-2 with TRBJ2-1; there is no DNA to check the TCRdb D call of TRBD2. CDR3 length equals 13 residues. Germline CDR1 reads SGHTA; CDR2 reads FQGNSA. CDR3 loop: CASSGLAGARKFF.

The CDR3 sequence is CASSRISSGRGSDTQYF. This sequence joins TRBV5-1 and TRBJ2-3; TCRdb's D call of TRBD2 is untestable without DNA. CDR3 size: 17 residues. In germline, CDR1 is SGHRS, CDR2 YFSETQ.

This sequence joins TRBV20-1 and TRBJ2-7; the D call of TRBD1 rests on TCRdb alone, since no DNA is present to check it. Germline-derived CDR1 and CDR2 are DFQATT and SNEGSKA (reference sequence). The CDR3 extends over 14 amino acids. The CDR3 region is CSARAAGSTYEQYF.

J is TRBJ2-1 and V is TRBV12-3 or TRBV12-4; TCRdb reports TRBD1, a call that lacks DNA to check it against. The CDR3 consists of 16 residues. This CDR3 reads CASSLAAGVTYNEQFF.

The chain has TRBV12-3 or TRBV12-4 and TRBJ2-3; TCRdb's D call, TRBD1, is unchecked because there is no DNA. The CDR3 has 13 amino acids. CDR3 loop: CASRGVKSGTQYF.

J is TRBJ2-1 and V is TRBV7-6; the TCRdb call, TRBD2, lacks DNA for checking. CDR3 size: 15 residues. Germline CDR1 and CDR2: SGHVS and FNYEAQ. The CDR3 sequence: CASSAIAGGRNEQFF.

The CDR3 sequence: CASSQEATTYEQYF. The chain recombines TRBV3-1 with TRBJ2-7. The CDR3 sequence is 14 residues long. Germline assignment: CDR1 LGHDT and CDR2 YNNKEL (reference sequence).

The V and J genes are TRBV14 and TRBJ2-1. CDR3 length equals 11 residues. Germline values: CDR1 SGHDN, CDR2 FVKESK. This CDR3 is CASSRTTEQFF.

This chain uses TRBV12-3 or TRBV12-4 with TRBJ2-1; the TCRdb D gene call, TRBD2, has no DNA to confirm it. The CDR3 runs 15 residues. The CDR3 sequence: CASSPRNSGNNEQFF.

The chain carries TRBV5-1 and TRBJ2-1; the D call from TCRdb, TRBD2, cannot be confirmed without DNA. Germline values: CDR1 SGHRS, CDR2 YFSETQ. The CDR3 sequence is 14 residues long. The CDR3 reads CASSLGLAFGEQFF.

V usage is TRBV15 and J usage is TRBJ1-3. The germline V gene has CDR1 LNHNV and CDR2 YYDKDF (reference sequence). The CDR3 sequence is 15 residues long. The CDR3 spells CATSEGMVSGNTIYF.

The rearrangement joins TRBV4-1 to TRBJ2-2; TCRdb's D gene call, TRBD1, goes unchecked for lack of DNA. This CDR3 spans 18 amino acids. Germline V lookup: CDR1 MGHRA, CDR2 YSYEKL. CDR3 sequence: CASSQDPWGVANTGELFF.

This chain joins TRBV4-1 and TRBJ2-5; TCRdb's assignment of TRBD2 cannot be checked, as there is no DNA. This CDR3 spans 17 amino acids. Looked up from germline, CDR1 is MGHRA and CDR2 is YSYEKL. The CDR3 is CASSQDPREGPQETQYF.

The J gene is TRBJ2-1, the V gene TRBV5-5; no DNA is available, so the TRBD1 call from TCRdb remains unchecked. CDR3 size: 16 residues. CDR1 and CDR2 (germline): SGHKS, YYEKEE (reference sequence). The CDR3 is CASSLASGLQTPREFF.

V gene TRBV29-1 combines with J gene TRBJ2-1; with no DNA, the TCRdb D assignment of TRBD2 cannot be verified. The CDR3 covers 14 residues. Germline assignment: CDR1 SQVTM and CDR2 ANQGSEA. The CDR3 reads CSVFLADSYNEQFF.

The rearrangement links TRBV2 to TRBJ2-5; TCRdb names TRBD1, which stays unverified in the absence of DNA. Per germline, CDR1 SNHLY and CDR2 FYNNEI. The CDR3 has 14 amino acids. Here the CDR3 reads CASSEDRVGETQYF. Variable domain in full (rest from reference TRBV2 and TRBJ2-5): EPEVTQTPSHQVTQMGQEVILRCVPISNHLYFYWYRQILGQKVEFLVSFYNNEISEKSEIFDDQFSVERPDGSNFTLKIRSTKLEDSAMYFCASSEDRVGETQYFGPGTRLLVL.

The CDR3 here is CACLLAGGYNEQFF. V usage is TRBV30 and J usage is TRBJ2-1; TCRdb names TRBD2, which stays unverified in the absence of DNA. Per germline, CDR1 GTSNPN and CDR2 SVGIG (reference sequence). This CDR3 has 14 amino acids.

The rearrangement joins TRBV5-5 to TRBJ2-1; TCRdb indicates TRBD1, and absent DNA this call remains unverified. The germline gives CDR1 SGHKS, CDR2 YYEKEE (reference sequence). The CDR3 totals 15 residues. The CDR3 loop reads CASSSPGRDYNEQFF.

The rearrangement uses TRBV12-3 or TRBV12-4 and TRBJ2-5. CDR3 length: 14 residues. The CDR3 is CASRETLYQETQYF.

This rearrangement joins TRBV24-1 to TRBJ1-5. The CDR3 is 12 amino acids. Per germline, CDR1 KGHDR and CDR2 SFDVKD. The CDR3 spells CATIDHAGSQHF.